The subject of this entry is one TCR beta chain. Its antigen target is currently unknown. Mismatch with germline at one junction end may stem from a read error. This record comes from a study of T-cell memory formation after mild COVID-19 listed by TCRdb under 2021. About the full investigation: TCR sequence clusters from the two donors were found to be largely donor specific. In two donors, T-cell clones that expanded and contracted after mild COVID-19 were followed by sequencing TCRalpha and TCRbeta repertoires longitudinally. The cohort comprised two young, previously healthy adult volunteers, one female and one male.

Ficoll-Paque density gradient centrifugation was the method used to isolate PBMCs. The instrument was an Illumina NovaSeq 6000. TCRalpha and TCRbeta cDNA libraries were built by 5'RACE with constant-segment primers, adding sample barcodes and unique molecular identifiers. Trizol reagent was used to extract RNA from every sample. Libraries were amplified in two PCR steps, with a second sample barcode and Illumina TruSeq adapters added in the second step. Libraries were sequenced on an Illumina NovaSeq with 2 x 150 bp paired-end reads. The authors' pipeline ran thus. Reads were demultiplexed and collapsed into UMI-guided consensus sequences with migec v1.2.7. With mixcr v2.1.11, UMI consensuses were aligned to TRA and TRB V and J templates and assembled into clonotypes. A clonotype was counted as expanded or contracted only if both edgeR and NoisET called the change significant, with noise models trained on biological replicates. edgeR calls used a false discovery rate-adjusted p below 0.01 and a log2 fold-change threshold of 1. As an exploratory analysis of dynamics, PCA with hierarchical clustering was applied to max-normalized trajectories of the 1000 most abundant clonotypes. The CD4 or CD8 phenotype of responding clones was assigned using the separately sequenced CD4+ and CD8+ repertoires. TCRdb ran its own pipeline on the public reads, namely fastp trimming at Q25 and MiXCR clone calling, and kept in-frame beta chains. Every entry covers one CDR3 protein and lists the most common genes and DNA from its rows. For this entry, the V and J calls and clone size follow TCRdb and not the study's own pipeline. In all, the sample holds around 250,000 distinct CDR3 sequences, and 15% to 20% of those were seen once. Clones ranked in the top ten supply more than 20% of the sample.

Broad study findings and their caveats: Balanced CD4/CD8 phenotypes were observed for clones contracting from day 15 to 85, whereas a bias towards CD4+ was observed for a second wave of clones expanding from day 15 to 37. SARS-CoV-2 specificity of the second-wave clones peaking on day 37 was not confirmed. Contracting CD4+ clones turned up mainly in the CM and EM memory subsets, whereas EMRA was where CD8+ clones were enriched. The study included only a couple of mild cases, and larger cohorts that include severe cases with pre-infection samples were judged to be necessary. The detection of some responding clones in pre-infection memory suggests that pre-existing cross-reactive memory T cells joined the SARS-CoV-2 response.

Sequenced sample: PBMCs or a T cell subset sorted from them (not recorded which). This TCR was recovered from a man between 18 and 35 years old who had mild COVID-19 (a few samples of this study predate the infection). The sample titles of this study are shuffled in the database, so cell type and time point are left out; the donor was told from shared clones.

The CDR3: CASSSPASGVSYHEQFF. In nucleotide form, the sequence is TGTGCCAGCAGCTCCCCGGCTAGCGGGGTCTCCTACCATGAGCAGTTCTTC. The V gene is TRBV11-2 and the J gene is TRBJ2-1; 9 central nucleotides agree with TRBD2. The cysteine opens and the phenylalanine closes a CDR3 of 17 amino acids. Only the CDR3 DNA stays, 51 bases, in frame from base 1. The germline V gene gives CDR1 as SGHAT and CDR2 as FQNNGV. Joined to the reference TRBV11-2 and TRBJ2-1 proteins, this CDR3 gives the full variable domain: EAGVAQSPRYKIIEKRQSVAFWCNPISGHATLYWYQQILGQGPKLLIQFQNNGVVDDSQLPKDRFSAERLKGVDSTLKIQPAKLEDSAVYLCASSSPASGVSYHEQFFGPGTRLTVL.